These 5 T cell receptor beta chains came from one sample sequenced in a study of T-cell reconstitution after alpha-beta-depleted transplantation in children. TCRbeta library construction was performed incorporating unique molecular identifiers. Via MiXCR, TCRdb re-called the PCR reads, giving one row per CDR3 protein. This table holds about 980,000 distinct CDR3 sequences, roughly 29% found once. Material: PBMCs, mostly from graft donor cells, obtained 360 days after TCRalphabeta/CD19-depleted stem cell transplant. Source of these receptors: a boy under two years old who had a stem cell transplant for SCID, so the T cells may come from the graft donor.

This clonotype was seen ten or more times. The V and J genes are TRBV2 and TRBJ2-7; D gene unclear. Germline-derived CDR1 and CDR2 are SNHLY and FYNNEI. This CDR3 has 11 amino acids. V was trimmed by 4 bases and J by 2 bases, leaving 3 bases between them. CDR3 residues: CASSGTYEQYF. DNA for the CDR3: TGTGCCAGCAGTGGCACCTACGAGCAGTACTTC.

Details on this clonotype: An end of the junction does not agree with germline; a read error may underlie this. V gene TRBV4-3 combines with J gene TRBJ2-3; 13 nucleotides line up with TRBD2. The CDR3 is 19 residues long. Per the germline V gene, CDR1 is LGHNA and CDR2 is YSLEER. CDR3 nucleotide sequence: TGCGCCAGCAGCCAAGATATAACTAGCGGGGGGGCCGGCACAGATACACAGTATTTT. Residues: CASSQDITSGGAGTDTQYF.

This chain connects TRBV5-5 to TRBJ1-4; D is unresolved. The CDR3 is 10 residues long. CDR1 SGHKS and CDR2 YYEKEE come from the germline V gene (reference sequence). The V and J ends lost 6 bases and 6 bases respectively, with 3 bases between them. The CDR3 DNA reads as TGTGCCAGCAACGATGAAAAACTGTTTTTT. This sequence encodes CASNDEKLFF.

This clonotype was recorded once. This chain uses TRBV3-1 with TRBJ1-2; D gene ambiguous. V was trimmed by 4 bases and J by 5 bases, leaving 17 bases between them. CDR3 length: 15 amino acids. In germline, CDR1 is LGHDT, CDR2 YNNKEL (reference sequence). DNA for the CDR3: TGTGCCAGCAGCCCTCGCGGGCGGGCCTCGTATGGCTACACCTTC. Translated, it gives CASSPRGRASYGYTF.

This clonotype was detected only a few times. The chain uses TRBV4-1 and TRBJ2-7; D gene ambiguous. The germline gives CDR1 MGHRA, CDR2 YSYEKL. Between the trimmed V and J ends, which lost 1 base and 9 bases, there was a span of 7 bases. The CDR3 is 11 residues long. The CDR3 region has the DNA TGCGCCAGCAGCCAAGGCAGGTGGCAGTACTTC. It is translated as CASSQGRWQYF.